The clone carrying this T cell receptor (beta chain) was picked up many times. Its antigen is still unknown. Trimming pared 8 bases from V and 4 bases from J, leaving 8 bases between. CDR1 is MDHEN, CDR2 SYDVKM, per germline. The CDR3 runs to 11 residues. The entry originates in a study of Graves' ophthalmopathy and Graves' hyperthyroidism. Study-wide points: Most expanded clonotypes in thyroid above 0.001 frequency also showed up in blood.

The authors amplified TCR beta CDR3 regions from RNA transcripts. An opening RT-PCR round employed HTBI primers and preceded a second-round multiplex PCR. TCRdb reanalysed the multiplex PCR reads using MiXCR and keeps one entry per CDR3 protein. This repertoire shows about 500,000 distinct CDR3 sequences, under 45% found once; its top ten account for roughly 4%. Source material: peripheral blood or thyroid tissue (not recorded which). The TCR sequence derives from an adult man with Graves' hyperthyroidism. This chain links TRBV28 with TRBJ1-2; D uncertain. The CDR3 protein is CASGRSYGYTF. The CDR3 DNA reads as TGTGCCAGCGGACGAAGCTATGGCTACACCTTC.